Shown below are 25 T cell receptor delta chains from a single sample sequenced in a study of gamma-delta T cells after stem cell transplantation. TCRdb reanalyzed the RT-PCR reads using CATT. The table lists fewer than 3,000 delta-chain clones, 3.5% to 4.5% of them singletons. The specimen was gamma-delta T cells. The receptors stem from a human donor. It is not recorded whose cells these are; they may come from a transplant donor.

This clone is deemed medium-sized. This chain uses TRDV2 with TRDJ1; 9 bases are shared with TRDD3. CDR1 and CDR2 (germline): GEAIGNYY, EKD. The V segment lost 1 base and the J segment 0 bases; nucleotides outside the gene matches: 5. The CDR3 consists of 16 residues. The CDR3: CACDTMGDKYTDKLIF. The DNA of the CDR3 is TGTGCCTGTGACACTATGGGGGATAAGTACACCGATAAACTCATCTTT.

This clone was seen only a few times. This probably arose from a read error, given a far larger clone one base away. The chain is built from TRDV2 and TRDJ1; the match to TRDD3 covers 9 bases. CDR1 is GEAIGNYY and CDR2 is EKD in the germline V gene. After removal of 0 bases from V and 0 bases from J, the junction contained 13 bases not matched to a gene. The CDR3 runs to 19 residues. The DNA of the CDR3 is TGTGCCTGTGACACCATGAGTACTGGGGGACATAGGTACACCGATAAACTCATCTTT. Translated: CACDTMSTGGHRYTDKLIF.

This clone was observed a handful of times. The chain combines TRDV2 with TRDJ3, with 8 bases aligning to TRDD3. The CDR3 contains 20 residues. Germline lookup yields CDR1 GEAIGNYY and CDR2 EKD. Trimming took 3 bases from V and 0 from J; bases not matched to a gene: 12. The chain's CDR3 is CACDPATGGTSSWDTRQMFF. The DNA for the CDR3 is TGTGCCTGTGACCCGGCAACTGGGGGGACCAGCTCCTGGGACACCCGACAGATGTTTTTC.

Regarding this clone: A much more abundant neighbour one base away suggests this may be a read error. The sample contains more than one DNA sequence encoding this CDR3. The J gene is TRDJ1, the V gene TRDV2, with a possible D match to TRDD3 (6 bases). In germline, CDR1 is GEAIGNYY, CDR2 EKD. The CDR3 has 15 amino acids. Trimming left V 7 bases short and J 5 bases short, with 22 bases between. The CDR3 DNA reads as TGTGCCTGCGAACATCTATCCGGGGATTCAGATAAACTCATCTTT. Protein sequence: CACEHLSGDSDKLIF.

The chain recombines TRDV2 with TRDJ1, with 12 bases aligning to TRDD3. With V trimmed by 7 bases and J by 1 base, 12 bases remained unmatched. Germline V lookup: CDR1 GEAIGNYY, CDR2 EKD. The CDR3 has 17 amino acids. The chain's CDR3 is CACLGLGDTQGTDKLIF. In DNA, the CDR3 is TGTGCCTGCCTTGGACTGGGGGATACTCAGGGCACCGATAAACTCATCTTT.

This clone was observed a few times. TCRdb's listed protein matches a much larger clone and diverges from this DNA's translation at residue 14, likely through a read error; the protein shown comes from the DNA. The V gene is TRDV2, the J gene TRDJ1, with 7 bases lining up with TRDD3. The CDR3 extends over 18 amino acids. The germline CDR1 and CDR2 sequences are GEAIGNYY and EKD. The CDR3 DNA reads TGTGCCTGTGACGGAGTACTGGGGACCCGGACCTACACCCATAAACTCATCTTT. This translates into CACDGVLGTRTYTHKLIF.

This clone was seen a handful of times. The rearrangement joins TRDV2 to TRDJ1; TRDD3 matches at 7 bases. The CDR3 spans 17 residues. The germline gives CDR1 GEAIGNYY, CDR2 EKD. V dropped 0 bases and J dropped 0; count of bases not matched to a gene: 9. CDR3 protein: CACDTVSRDTDTDKLIF. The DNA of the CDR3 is TGTGCCTGTGACACCGTGTCTAGGGATACAGACACCGATAAACTCATCTTT.

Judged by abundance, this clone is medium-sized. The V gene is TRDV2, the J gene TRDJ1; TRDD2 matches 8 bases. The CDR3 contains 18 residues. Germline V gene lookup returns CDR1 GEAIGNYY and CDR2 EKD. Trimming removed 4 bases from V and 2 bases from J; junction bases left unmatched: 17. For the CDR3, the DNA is TGTGCCTGTGATACACTTCCTACAGAAGGGGATGGGACCGATAAACTCATCTTT. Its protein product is CACDTLPTEGDGTDKLIF.

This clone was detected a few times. For the CDR3, the DNA is TGTGCCTGTGACGCCCTGAGGGGGATACGTCAAACAAACACCGATAAACTCATCTTT. This gives the protein CACDALRGIRQTNTDKLIF. The chain uses TRDV2 and TRDJ1, with TRDD3 identical over 10 bases. This CDR3 is 19 amino acids long. Germline V lookup: CDR1 GEAIGNYY, CDR2 EKD. The ends lost 3 bases at V and 0 bases at J; junction bases unmatched: 15.

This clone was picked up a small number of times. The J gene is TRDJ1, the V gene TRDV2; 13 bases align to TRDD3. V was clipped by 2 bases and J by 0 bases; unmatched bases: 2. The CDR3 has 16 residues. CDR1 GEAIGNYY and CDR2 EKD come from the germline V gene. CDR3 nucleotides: TGTGCCTGTGACAAACTGGGGGATACGTACACCGATAAACTCATCTTT. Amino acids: CACDKLGDTYTDKLIF.

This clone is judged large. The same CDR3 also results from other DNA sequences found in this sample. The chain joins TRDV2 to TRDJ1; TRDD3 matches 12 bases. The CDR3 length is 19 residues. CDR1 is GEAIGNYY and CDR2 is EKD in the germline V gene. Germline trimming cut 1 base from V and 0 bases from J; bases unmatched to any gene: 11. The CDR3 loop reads CACDTVLGDTKGHTDKLIF. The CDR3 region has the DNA TGTGCCTGTGACACTGTTCTGGGGGATACGAAGGGCCACACCGATAAACTCATCTTT.

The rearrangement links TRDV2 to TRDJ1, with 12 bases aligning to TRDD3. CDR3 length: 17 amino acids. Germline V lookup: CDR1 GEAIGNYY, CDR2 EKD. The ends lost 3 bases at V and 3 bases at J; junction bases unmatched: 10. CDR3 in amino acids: CACDSLLGDTKADKLIF. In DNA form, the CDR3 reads TGTGCCTGTGACTCTCTACTGGGGGATACTAAGGCCGATAAACTCATCTTT.

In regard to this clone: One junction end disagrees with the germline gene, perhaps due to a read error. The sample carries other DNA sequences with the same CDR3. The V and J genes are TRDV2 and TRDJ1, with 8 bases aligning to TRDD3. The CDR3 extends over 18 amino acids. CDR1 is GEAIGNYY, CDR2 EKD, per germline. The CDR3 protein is CACDTVGTGGLHTDKLIF. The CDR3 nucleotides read TGTGCCTGCGACACAGTGGGTACTGGGGGCTTACACACCGATAAACTCATCTTT.

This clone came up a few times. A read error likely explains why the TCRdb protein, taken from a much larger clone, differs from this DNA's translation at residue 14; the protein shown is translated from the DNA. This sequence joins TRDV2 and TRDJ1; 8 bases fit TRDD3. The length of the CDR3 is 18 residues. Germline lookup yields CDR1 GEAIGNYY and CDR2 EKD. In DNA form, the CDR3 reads TGTGCCTGTGACACGGTTGGTGGGGGATCGCGGTACACCAATAAACTCATCTTT. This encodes CACDTVGGGSRYTNKLIF.

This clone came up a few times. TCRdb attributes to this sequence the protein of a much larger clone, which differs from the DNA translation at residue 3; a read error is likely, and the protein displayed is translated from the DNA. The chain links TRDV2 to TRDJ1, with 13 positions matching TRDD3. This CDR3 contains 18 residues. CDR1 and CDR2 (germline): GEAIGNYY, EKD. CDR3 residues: CARDILTGGYGRTDKLIF. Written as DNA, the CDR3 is TGTGCCCGTGACATTCTCACTGGGGGATACGGTCGGACCGATAAACTCATCTTT.

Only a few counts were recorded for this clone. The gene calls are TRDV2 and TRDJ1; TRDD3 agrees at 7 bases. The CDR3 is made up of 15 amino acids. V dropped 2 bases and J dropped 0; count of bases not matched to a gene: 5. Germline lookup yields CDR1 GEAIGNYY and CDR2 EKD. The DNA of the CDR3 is TGTGCCTGTGACAAGATGGGGGAGTACACCGATAAACTCATCTTT. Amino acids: CACDKMGEYTDKLIF.

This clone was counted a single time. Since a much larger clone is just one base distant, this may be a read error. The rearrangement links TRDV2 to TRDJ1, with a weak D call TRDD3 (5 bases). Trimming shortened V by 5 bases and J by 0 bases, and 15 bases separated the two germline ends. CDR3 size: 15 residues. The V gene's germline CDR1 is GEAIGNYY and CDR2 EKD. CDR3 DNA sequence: TGTGCCTGTGGCCGATTGGGGACTTACACCGATAAACTCATCTTT. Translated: CACGRLGTYTDKLIF.

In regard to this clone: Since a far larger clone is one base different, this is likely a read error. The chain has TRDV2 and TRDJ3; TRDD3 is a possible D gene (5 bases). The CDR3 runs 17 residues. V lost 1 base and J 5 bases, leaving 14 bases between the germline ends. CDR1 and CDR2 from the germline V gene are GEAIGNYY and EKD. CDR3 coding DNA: TGTGCCTGTGACACGTTGCTGGGACCCCGGGACACCCGACAGATGTTTTTC. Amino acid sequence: CACDTLLGPRDTRQMFF.

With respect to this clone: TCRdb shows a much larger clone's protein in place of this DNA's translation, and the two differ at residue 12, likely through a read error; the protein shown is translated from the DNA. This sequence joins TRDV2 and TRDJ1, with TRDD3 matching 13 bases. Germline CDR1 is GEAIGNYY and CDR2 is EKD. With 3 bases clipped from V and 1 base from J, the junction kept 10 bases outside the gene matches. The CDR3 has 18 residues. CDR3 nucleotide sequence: TGTGCCTGTGACCCCGTACTGGGGGATACGCAGTGCACCGATAAACTCATCTTT. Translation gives CACDPVLGDTQCTDKLIF.

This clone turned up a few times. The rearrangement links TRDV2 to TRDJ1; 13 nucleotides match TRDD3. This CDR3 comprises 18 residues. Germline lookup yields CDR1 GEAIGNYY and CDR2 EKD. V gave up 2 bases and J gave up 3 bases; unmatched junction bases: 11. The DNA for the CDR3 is TGTGCCTGTGACAGCGTACTGGGGGATACGCGAGCGTCCGATAAACTCATCTTT. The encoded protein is CACDSVLGDTRASDKLIF.

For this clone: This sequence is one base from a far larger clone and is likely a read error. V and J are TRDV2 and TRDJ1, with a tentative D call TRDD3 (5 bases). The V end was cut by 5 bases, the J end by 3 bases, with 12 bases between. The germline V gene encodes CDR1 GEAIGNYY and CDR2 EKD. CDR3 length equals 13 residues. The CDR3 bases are TGTGCCTGTGCCACGATTGGGGCCGATAAACTCATCTTT. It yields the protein CACATIGADKLIF.

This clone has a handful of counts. CDR3 bases: TGTGCCTGTGACACCCTTCCTGGGGGATACCCCAAACTCATCTTT. Translating gives CACDTLPGGYPKLIF. The gene calls are TRDV2 and TRDJ1; 11 bases are a match to TRDD3. Germline V gene sequence: CDR1 GEAIGNYY, CDR2 EKD. The CDR3 extends over 15 amino acids. With 0 bases clipped from V and 8 bases from J, the junction kept 7 bases outside the gene matches.

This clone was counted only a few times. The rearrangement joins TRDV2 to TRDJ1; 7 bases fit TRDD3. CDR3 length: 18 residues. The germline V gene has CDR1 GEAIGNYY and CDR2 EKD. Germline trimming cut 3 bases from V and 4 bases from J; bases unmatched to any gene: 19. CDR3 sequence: CACDYLVGGGDRFDKLIF. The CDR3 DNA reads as TGTGCCTGTGACTACCTTGTGGGTGGAGGGGATAGGTTCGATAAACTCATCTTT.

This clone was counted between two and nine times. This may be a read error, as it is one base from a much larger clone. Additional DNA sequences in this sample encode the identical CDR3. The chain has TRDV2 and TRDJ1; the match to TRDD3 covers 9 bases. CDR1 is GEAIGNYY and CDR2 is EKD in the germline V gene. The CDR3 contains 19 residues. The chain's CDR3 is CACDKMGDNQRGSRDKLIF. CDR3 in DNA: TGTGCCTGTGACAAAATGGGGGATAATCAGCGGGGGTCGCGCGATAAGCTCATCTTT.

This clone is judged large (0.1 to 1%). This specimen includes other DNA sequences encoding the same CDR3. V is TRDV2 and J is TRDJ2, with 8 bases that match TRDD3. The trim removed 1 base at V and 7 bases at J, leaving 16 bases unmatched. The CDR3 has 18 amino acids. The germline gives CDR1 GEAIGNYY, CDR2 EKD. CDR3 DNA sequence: TGTGCCTGTGACACGTTGGAGACTGGGGGTCCTTTTAGAGCACAACTCTTCTTT. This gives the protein CACDTLETGGPFRAQLFF.